Only one count was recorded for the clone carrying this TCR beta chain. The record originates from a study of T cells in tumors after PD-1 blockade. The germline V and J ends were trimmed by 3 bases and 3 bases, with 12 bases remaining between them. CDR1 is SGDLS and CDR2 is YYNGEE in the germline V gene. The CDR3 is made up of 14 amino acids. Repertoires were generated with immunoSEQ multiplex PCR, while TCRdb's copy carries only in-frame clones and drops some. The sample contains more than 40,000 clones, 65% to 85% of which appear only once. The genes are TRBV9 and TRBJ1-1; D may be TRBD1 (5 bases). This TCR was sampled from a human donor with basal cell carcinoma. Sequencing used PBMCs, obtained before anti-PD-1 treatment. The CDR3: CASSEQDWDTEAFF. The CDR3 DNA is TGTGCCAGCAGCGAACAGGACTGGGACACTGAAGCTTTCTTT.